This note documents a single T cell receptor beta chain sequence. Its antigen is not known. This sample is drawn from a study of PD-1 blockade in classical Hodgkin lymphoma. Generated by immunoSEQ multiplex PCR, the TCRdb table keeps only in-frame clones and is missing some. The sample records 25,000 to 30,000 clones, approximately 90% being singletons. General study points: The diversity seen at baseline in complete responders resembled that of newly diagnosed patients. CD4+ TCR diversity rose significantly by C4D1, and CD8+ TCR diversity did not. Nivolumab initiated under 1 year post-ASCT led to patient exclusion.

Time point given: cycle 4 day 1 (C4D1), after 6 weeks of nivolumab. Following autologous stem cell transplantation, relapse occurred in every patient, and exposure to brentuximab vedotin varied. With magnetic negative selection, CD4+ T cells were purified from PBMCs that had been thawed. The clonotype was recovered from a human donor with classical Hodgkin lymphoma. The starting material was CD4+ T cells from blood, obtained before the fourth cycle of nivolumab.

In nucleotides, the CDR3 is TGCAGCGTTGATGCGGCGGGTGGGGAGACCCAGTACTTC. Protein sequence: CSVDAAGGETQYF. The chain has TRBV29-1 and TRBJ2-5; a possible D gene is TRBD2 (5 bases). Germline CDR1 SQVTM, CDR2 ANQGSEA. The CDR3 consists of 13 residues. V lost 3 bases and J lost 5, with 13 bases in between. Looking up the rest from reference TRBV29-1 and TRBJ2-5 gives the full variable domain: SAVISQKPSRDICQRGTSLTIQCQVDSQVTMMFWYRQQPGQSLTLIATANQGSEATYESGFVIDKFPISRPNLTFSTLTVSNMSPEDSSIYLCSVDAAGGETQYFGPGTRLLVL.